What follows are 32 T cell receptor beta chains derived from one specimen sequenced in a study of control samples from healthy donors and cancer patients. Generated by immunoSEQ multiplex PCR, the TCRdb table keeps only in-frame clones and is missing some. The table has around 94,000 clones, approximately 93% seen once; the top ten hold roughly 1.5%. The sequencing input was blood. These receptors all come from a woman under 40 in good health.

This chain connects TRBV5-1 to TRBJ2-5; 9 nucleotides match TRBD2. The CDR3 sequence is 16 residues long. With 1 base clipped from V and 7 bases from J, the junction kept 11 bases outside the gene matches. Germline CDR1 reads SGHRS; CDR2 reads YFSETQ. CDR3 amino acids: CASSLQAGGAVTTQYF. The CDR3 region has the DNA TGCGCCAGCAGCTTGCAGGCGGGGGGGGCCGTGACGACCCAGTACTTC.

This clone was seen a single time. V is TRBV11-3 and J is TRBJ2-1, with D maybe TRBD2 (6 bases). V was pared by 5 bases and J by 0 bases, with 11 bases between. The CDR3 loop spans 15 amino acids. Germline assignment: CDR1 SGHNT and CDR2 YENEEA. The CDR3 spells CASSPSTSSYNEQFF. As DNA, the CDR3 is TGTGCCAGCAGCCCATCGACTAGCTCCTACAATGAGCAGTTCTTC.

CDR3 loop: CASSYSGVQVGGYTF. Written as DNA, the CDR3 is TGTGCCAGCAGTTACTCCGGGGTACAGGTTGGTGGCTACACCTTC. This chain joins TRBV6-5 and TRBJ1-2; possibly TRBD1 for D (5 bases). Germline CDR1 is MNHEY and CDR2 is SVGAGI. Trimming pared 0 bases from V and 7 bases from J, leaving 15 bases between. The CDR3 covers 15 residues.

This chain links TRBV29-1 with TRBJ2-2; 12 bases line up with TRBD2. Trimming cost V 6 bases and J 2 bases; bases outside gene matches: 10. Germline CDR1 is SQVTM and CDR2 is ANQGSEA. The CDR3 is made up of 17 amino acids. CDR3 DNA sequence: TGCAGCGTCGAGGTGGGGACTAGCGGGTCAAACACCGGGGAGCTGTTTTTT. Amino acid sequence: CSVEVGTSGSNTGELFF.

This clone was picked up one time. The rearrangement joins TRBV28 to TRBJ1-2; TRBD1 agrees at 8 bases. V gave up 2 bases and J gave up 7 bases; unmatched junction bases: 6. Germline CDR1 and CDR2: MDHEN and SYDVKM. The CDR3 length is 14 residues. The CDR3 loop reads CASSLGTGAGGYTF. The DNA of the CDR3 is TGTGCCAGCAGTTTAGGGACAGGCGCGGGTGGCTACACCTTC.

V usage is TRBV11-2 and J usage is TRBJ2-1, with 16 bases lining up with TRBD2. In germline, CDR1 is SGHAT, CDR2 FQNNGV. Trimming cost V 5 bases and J 8 bases; bases outside gene matches: 3. CDR3 length: 15 amino acids. The chain's CDR3 is CASSLGTSGRDEQFF. The CDR3 region has the DNA TGTGCCAGCAGCCTCGGGACTAGCGGGAGGGATGAGCAGTTCTTC.

The V gene is TRBV6-1, the J gene TRBJ2-1; the D gene is possibly TRBD2 (6 bases). The length of the CDR3 is 16 residues. Germline CDR1 MNHNS, CDR2 SASEGT. V shed 4 bases and J shed 5 bases, with 18 bases lying between them. The chain's CDR3 is CASSAQAGSGHNEQFF. Here the CDR3 DNA reads TGTGCCAGCAGTGCCCAGGCGGGGTCAGGTCACAATGAGCAGTTCTTC.

CDR3 sequence: CASSQDAGTSYPYEQYF. As DNA, the CDR3 is TGCGCCAGCAGCCAAGACGCCGGGACTAGCTATCCCTACGAGCAGTACTTC. The chain links TRBV4-1 to TRBJ2-7; 9 bases map to TRBD2. CDR3 length: 17 amino acids. The germline gives CDR1 MGHRA, CDR2 YSYEKL. The V segment lost 0 bases and the J segment 2 bases; nucleotides outside the gene matches: 8.

The V gene is TRBV7-6, the J gene TRBJ1-2, with 9 bases matching TRBD1. The CDR3 runs 14 residues. Germline assignment: CDR1 SGHVS and CDR2 FNYEAQ. The junction had 6 bases not matched to a gene; V was cut back by 5 bases and J by 5 bases. CDR3 sequence: CASSLTGGAYGYTF. Written as DNA, the CDR3 is TGTGCCAGCAGCCTAACAGGGGGCGCTTATGGCTACACCTTC.

The rearrangement joins TRBV7-8 to TRBJ1-1, with D possibly matching TRBD1 (6 bases). CDR1 is SGHVS and CDR2 is FQNEAQ in the germline V gene. This CDR3 spans 15 amino acids. Trimming took 5 bases from V and 0 from J, leaving 13 bases between them. CDR3 loop: CASSEKGQMNTEAFF. CDR3 in DNA: TGTGCCAGCAGCGAAAAAGGACAGATGAACACTGAAGCTTTCTTT.

This chain uses TRBV7-2 with TRBJ1-2; no clear D. Germline-derived CDR1 and CDR2 are SGHTA and FQGNSA. The CDR3 totals 13 residues. The V end lost 3 bases, the J end lost 1 base, and 6 bases lay between the germline ends. The CDR3 sequence: CASSFNGNYGYTF. CDR3 bases: TGTGCCAGCAGCTTCAACGGTAACTATGGCTACACCTTC.

In its sample, this clone was seen once. The chain has TRBV18 and TRBJ1-2, with D perhaps TRBD1 (6 bases). This CDR3 region has 18 residues. Between the trimmed V and J ends, which lost 4 bases and 2 bases, there was a span of 23 bases. Germline V gives CDR1 KGHSH, CDR2 LQKENI. The CDR3 DNA reads as TGTGCCAGCTCACAGGGTTCCCGGGGCAGGGGCGTCAACTATGGCTACACCTTC. It translates to CASSQGSRGRGVNYGYTF.

The V gene is TRBV19, the J gene TRBJ1-1; 8 bases match TRBD1. Germline lookup yields CDR1 LNHDA and CDR2 SQIVND (reference sequence). With V trimmed by 4 bases and J by 0 bases, 4 bases remained unmatched. The CDR3 runs 15 residues. The CDR3 DNA follows: TGTGCCAGTAGTAATCCAGGGGGCGTGAACACTGAAGCTTTCTTT. Its translation: CASSNPGGVNTEAFF. Drawing the rest from reference TRBV19 and TRBJ1-1, the complete variable domain is DGGITQSPKYLFRKEGQNVTLSCEQNLNHDAMYWYRQDPGQGLRLIYYSQIVNDFQKGDIAEGYSVSREKKESFPLTVTSAQKNPTAFYLCASSNPGGVNTEAFFGQGTRLTVV.

This clone was detected only once. The V call is TRBV4-1, the J call TRBJ2-7; 10 bases are a match to TRBD2. V lost 4 bases to trimming and J lost 2 bases; unmatched junction nucleotides: 5. The CDR3 contains 15 residues. Germline values: CDR1 MGHRA, CDR2 YSYEKL. The CDR3, as DNA: TGCGCCAGCAGCCGGGGGACTAGCGAACCCTACGAGCAGTACTTC. Amino acids: CASSRGTSEPYEQYF.

V and J are TRBV7-2 and TRBJ1-2, with 9 bases aligning to TRBD1. V was clipped by 5 bases and J by 7 bases; unmatched bases: 2. Germline assignment: CDR1 SGHTA and CDR2 FQGNSA. There are 12 residues in the CDR3. CDR3: CASSRTGVGYTF. As DNA, the CDR3 is TGTGCCAGCAGCCGGACAGGGGTTGGCTACACCTTC. Together with reference TRBV7-2 and TRBJ1-2, the CDR3 gives the full variable domain: GAGVSQSPSNKVTEKGKDVELRCDPISGHTALYWYRQSLGQGLEFLIYFQGNSAPDKSGLPSDRFSAERTGGSVSTLTIQRTQQEDSAVYLCASSRTGVGYTFGSGTRLTVV.

V and J are TRBV24-1 and TRBJ2-1; 11 bases map to TRBD1. The germline CDR1 and CDR2 sequences are KGHDR and SFDVKD. V was pared by 3 bases and J by 7 bases, with 7 bases of the junction left unmatched. The CDR3 runs to 16 residues. CDR3 loop: CATSDTRTGGRNEQFF. CDR3 coding DNA: TGTGCCACCAGTGATACCAGGACAGGGGGCCGAAATGAGCAGTTCTTC.

The rearrangement joins TRBV30 to TRBJ2-5, with 7 bases lining up with TRBD1. V lost 4 bases and J lost 4; bases outside the gene matches: 0. The V gene's germline CDR1 is GTSNPN and CDR2 SVGIG (reference sequence). This CDR3 has 11 amino acids. The CDR3, as DNA: TGTGCCTGGAACAGGGGAGAGACCCAGTACTTC. It specifies CAWNRGETQYF.

The V and J genes are TRBV5-1 and TRBJ1-2, with TRBD1 matching 8 bases. With 9 bases clipped from V and 7 bases from J, the junction kept 11 bases outside the gene matches. The CDR3 has 13 residues. The germline V gene has CDR1 SGHRS and CDR2 YFSETQ. The CDR3 region has the DNA TGCGCCACCCGCGGACAGGGTATGGGTGGCTACACCTTC. Its protein product is CATRGQGMGGYTF.

The chain employs TRBV15 and TRBJ1-1, with D unclear. V lost 0 bases, J lost 1 base, and 6 bases lay in between. CDR1 is LNHNV and CDR2 is YYDKDF in the germline V gene (reference sequence). The CDR3 runs 14 residues. The CDR3 sequence: CATSRDLQNTEAFF. The CDR3 bases are TGTGCCACCAGCAGAGATTTGCAGAACACTGAAGCTTTCTTT.

The DNA of the CDR3 is TGTGCCTGGAGTGTTTCTAGCAATGAGCAGTTCTTC. This codes for CAWSVSSNEQFF. The genes are TRBV30 and TRBJ2-1, with no clear D. The germline gives CDR1 GTSNPN, CDR2 SVGIG (reference sequence). V lost 0 bases to trimming and J lost 6 bases, with 6 bases between them. The CDR3 extends over 12 amino acids. Combining the CDR3 with reference TRBV30 and TRBJ2-1 gives the whole variable domain SQTIHQWPATLVQPVGSPLSLECTVEGTSNPNLYWYRQAAGRGLQLLFYSVGIGQISSEVPQNLSASRPQDRQFILSSKKLLLSDSGFYLCAWSVSSNEQFFGPGTRLTVL.

The chain carries TRBV5-1 and TRBJ1-1; the match to TRBD1 covers 8 bases. CDR1 and CDR2 (germline): SGHRS, YFSETQ. V gave up 2 bases and J gave up 4 bases; unmatched junction bases: 1. The CDR3 consists of 13 residues. The CDR3 DNA follows: TGCGCCAGCAGCTTCGGACAGGGCACTGAAGCTTTCTTT. Its translation is CASSFGQGTEAFF. Together with reference TRBV5-1 and TRBJ1-1, the CDR3 gives the full variable domain: KAGVTQTPRYLIKTRGQQVTLSCSPISGHRSVSWYQQTPGQGLQFLFEYFSETQRNKGNFPGRFSGRQFSNSRSEMNVSTLELGDSALYLCASSFGQGTEAFFGQGTRLTVV.

In DNA form, the CDR3 reads TGTGCCAGCAGCCCGGGACACCTGAACACTGAAGCTTTCTTT. Protein: CASSPGHLNTEAFF. The chain has TRBV7-9 and TRBJ1-1, with a possible D match to TRBD1 (6 bases). This CDR3 is 14 amino acids long. Germline CDR1 SEHNR, CDR2 FQNEAQ (reference sequence). Trimming took off 5 bases at V and 0 bases at J, with 10 bases between the two ends.

The V and J genes are TRBV3-1 (or the pseudogene TRBV3-2) and TRBJ1-6; D remains unclear. This CDR3 comprises 15 residues. The ends were cut back, 3 bases at V and 5 bases at J, with 11 bases in the middle. Germline values: CDR1 LGHDT, CDR2 YNNKEL (reference sequence). In nucleotides, the CDR3 is TGTGCCAGCAGCCACCTCGACCGAGATAATTCACCCCTCCACTTT. Residues: CASSHLDRDNSPLHF.

This chain links TRBV6-5 with TRBJ1-3; D is undetermined. This CDR3 is built from 14 residues. V was shortened by 2 bases and J by 1 base, with 6 bases between the two germline ends. Germline V lookup: CDR1 MNHEY, CDR2 SVGAGI. The CDR3 sequence is CASSYEGSGNTIYF. DNA for the CDR3: TGTGCCAGCAGTTACGAGGGATCTGGAAACACCATATATTTT.

The V call is TRBV25-1, the J call TRBJ1-2; weak D call: TRBD1 (5 bases). The CDR3 consists of 12 residues. V lost 5 bases and J lost 7, with 11 bases in between. Germline V gives CDR1 MGHDK, CDR2 SYGVNS. CDR3 coding DNA: TGTGCCAGCAGTCCCCAGGGATCTGGCTACACCTTC. Its translation: CASSPQGSGYTF.

The chain carries TRBV6-4 and TRBJ1-5; TRBD1 might be the D (5 bases). Germline lookup yields CDR1 MRHNA and CDR2 SNTAGT. Trimming took off 1 base at V and 2 bases at J, with 15 bases between the two ends. This CDR3 is 17 amino acids long. CDR3: CASSDWESGTGNQPQHF. For the CDR3, the DNA is TGTGCCAGCAGTGACTGGGAATCCGGGACTGGCAATCAGCCCCAGCATTTT.

The CDR3 reads CASSRTGAGEKLFF. The CDR3 DNA reads TGTGCCAGCAGTAGGACAGGGGCTGGGGAAAAACTGTTTTTT. The rearrangement links TRBV2 to TRBJ1-4; 9 bases are a match to TRBD1. The V segment lost 5 bases and the J segment 8 bases; nucleotides outside the gene matches: 6. This CDR3 has 14 residues. From germline, CDR1 is SNHLY and CDR2 FYNNEI.

This chain joins TRBV19 and TRBJ2-1; weak D call: TRBD2 (5 bases). Trimming took 5 bases from V and 0 from J, leaving 11 bases between them. The V gene's germline CDR1 is LNHDA and CDR2 SQIVND (reference sequence). There are 15 residues in the CDR3. The CDR3: CASSAQRNSYNEQFF. The DNA for the CDR3 is TGTGCCAGTAGTGCCCAGCGGAACTCCTACAATGAGCAGTTCTTC.

J is TRBJ2-1 and V is TRBV11-3, with 9 bases lining up with TRBD2. Trimming removed 0 bases from V and 6 bases from J; junction bases left unmatched: 3. Germline-derived CDR1 and CDR2 are SGHNT and YENEEA. The CDR3 is 15 residues long. The CDR3 protein is CASSLDGGRANEQFF. The CDR3 region has the DNA TGTGCCAGCAGCTTAGACGGCGGGAGGGCCAATGAGCAGTTCTTC.

The rearrangement uses TRBV28 and TRBJ2-1; 11 bases are a match to TRBD2. CDR3 length: 15 residues. Unmatched junction bases numbered 5, after V lost 5 bases and J lost 5 bases. Per the germline V gene, CDR1 is MDHEN and CDR2 is SYDVKM. The CDR3 loop reads CASSHSSGGHNEQFF. The CDR3 DNA reads TGTGCCAGCAGTCACTCTAGCGGGGGGCACAATGAGCAGTTCTTC.

The V and J genes are TRBV29-1 and TRBJ1-1, with D perhaps TRBD1 (5 bases). Germline CDR1 reads SQVTM; CDR2 reads ANQGSEA. There are 15 residues in the CDR3. Trimming left V 6 bases short and J 1 base short, with 18 bases between. CDR3 in amino acids: CSVAGRGGENTEAFF. CDR3 nucleotides: TGCAGCGTGGCCGGACGGGGGGGAGAGAACACTGAAGCTTTCTTT.

The gene calls are TRBV6-5 and TRBJ2-1; D is uncertain. CDR3 size: 16 residues. From germline, CDR1 is MNHEY and CDR2 SVGAGI. Between the trimmed V and J ends, which lost 2 bases and 0 bases, there was a span of 11 bases. In DNA, the CDR3 is TGTGCCAGCAGTTACGGTTTCGTGAGCTCCTACAATGAGCAGTTCTTC. This translates into CASSYGFVSSYNEQFF.